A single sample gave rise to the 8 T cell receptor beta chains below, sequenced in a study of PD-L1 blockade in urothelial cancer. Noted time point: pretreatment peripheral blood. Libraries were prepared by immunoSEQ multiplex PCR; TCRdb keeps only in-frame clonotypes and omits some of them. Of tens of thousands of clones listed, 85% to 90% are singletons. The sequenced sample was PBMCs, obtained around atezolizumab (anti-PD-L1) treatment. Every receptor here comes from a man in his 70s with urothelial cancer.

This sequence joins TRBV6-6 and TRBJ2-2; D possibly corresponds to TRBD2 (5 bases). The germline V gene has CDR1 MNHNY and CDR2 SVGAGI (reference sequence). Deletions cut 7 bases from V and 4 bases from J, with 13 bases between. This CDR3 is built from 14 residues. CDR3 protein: CASKEKGVTGELFF. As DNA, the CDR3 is TGTGCCAGCAAGGAAAAGGGAGTCACCGGGGAGCTGTTTTTT.

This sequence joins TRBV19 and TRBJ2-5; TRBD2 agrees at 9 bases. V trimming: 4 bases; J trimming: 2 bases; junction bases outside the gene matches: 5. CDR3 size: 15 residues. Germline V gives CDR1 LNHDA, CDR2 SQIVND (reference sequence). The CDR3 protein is CASSSAGGRQETQYF. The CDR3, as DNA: TGTGCCAGTAGTAGCGCGGGAGGGCGTCAAGAGACCCAGTACTTC.

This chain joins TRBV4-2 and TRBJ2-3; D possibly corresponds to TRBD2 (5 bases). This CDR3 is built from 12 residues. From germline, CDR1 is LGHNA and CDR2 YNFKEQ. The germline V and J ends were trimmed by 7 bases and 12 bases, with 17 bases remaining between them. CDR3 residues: CASTPGGYAQYF. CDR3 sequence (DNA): TGTGCCAGCACCCCGGGCGGGTATGCTCAGTATTTT.

CDR3 amino acids: CASRNTGTSTGELFF. For the CDR3, the DNA is TGCGCCAGCAGGAATACAGGGACCTCCACCGGGGAGCTGTTTTTT. J is TRBJ2-2 and V is TRBV5-1; D perhaps matches TRBD1 (6 bases). V lost 5 bases and J 4 bases, leaving 15 bases between the germline ends. The CDR3 consists of 15 residues. The germline gives CDR1 SGHRS, CDR2 YFSETQ.

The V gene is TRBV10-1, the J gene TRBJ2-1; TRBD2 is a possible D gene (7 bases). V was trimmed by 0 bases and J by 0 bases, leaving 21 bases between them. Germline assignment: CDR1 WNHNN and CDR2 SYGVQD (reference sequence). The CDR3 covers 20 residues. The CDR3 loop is CASSESWGRGSLPSYNEQFF. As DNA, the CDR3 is TGCGCCAGCAGTGAGTCATGGGGGAGGGGGTCCCTTCCCTCCTACAATGAGCAGTTCTTC.

This CDR3 reads CASSARQGPNTGELFF. CDR3 nucleotide sequence: TGTGCCAGCAGCGCCCGACAGGGGCCGAACACCGGGGAGCTGTTTTTT. V and J are TRBV9 and TRBJ2-2; 8 bases are a match to TRBD1. V dropped 3 bases and J dropped 0; count of bases not matched to a gene: 4. The germline CDR1 and CDR2 sequences are SGDLS and YYNGEE. CDR3 length equals 16 residues.

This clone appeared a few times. CDR3 loop: CASSLDGAGELFF. For the CDR3, the DNA is TGTGCCAGCAGCTTAGACGGGGCCGGGGAGCTGTTTTTT. V gene TRBV7-8 combines with J gene TRBJ2-2; D might be TRBD2 (5 bases). V was trimmed by 1 base and J by 6 bases, leaving 6 bases between them. Looked up from germline, CDR1 is SGHVS and CDR2 is FQNEAQ. CDR3 size: 13 residues.

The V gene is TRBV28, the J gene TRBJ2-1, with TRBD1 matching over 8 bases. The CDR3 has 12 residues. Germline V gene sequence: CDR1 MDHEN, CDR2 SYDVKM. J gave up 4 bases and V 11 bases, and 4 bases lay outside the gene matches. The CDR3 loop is CASRGPYNEQFF. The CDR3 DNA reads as TGTGCCTCCAGGGGGCCATACAATGAGCAGTTCTTC.